The 10 T cell receptor beta chains listed next were all sequenced from one sample in a study of Graves' ophthalmopathy and Graves' hyperthyroidism (dated by TCRdb to 2017 to 2018). The run used an Illumina HiSeq 2000. For repertoire sequencing, TCR beta CDR3 regions were amplified from RNA transcripts. HTBI primers and the Qiagen OneStep RT-PCR kit were used in a first-round RT-PCR, which was followed by a second-round multiplex PCR, size selection and purification. In-frame beta chains were kept once TCRdb had trimmed the public reads at Q25 with fastp and called clones with MiXCR. Every distinct CDR3 protein forms one entry, paired with its most common genes and DNA. This sample comprises around 670,000 distinct CDR3 sequences, 40% of them detected only once. Of the sample, roughly 46% falls within the top ten clones. The sequencing sample was made of peripheral blood. Receptors originate from an adult man with Graves' ophthalmopathy.

This clonotype was observed at least ten times. V and J are TRBV7-2 and TRBJ2-7; TRBD2 might be the D (6 bases). This CDR3 spans 14 amino acids. Per the germline V gene, CDR1 is SGHTA and CDR2 is FQGNSA. Trimming removed 2 bases from V and 3 bases from J, with 11 bases in between. The CDR3 DNA reads as TGTGCCAGCAGCTTACTCGGGACTGGCTACGAGCAGTACTTC. Translation gives CASSLLGTGYEQYF. Combining the CDR3 with reference TRBV7-2 and TRBJ2-7 gives the whole variable domain GAGVSQSPSNKVTEKGKDVELRCDPISGHTALYWYRQSLGQGLEFLIYFQGNSAPDKSGLPSDRFSAERTGGSVSTLTIQRTQQEDSAVYLCASSLLGTGYEQYFGPGTRLTVT.

This chain uses TRBV19 with TRBJ2-7; D is undetermined. The CDR3 contains 14 residues. Deletions cut 1 base from V and 0 bases from J, with 7 bases between. Germline assignment: CDR1 LNHDA and CDR2 SQIVND (reference sequence). The DNA for the CDR3 is TGTGCCAGTAGTATAGTGGGCATCTCCTACGAGCAGTACTTC. This translates into CASSIVGISYEQYF.

This chain links TRBV29-1 with TRBJ1-2; 9 positions agree with TRBD1. The CDR3 sequence is 14 residues long. CDR1 is SQVTM and CDR2 is ANQGSEA in the germline V gene. The trim removed 3 bases at V and 5 bases at J, leaving 7 bases unmatched. The CDR3 DNA follows: TGCAGCGTTGACACGGGACAGGGCGGTTATGGCTACACCTTC. Residues: CSVDTGQGGYGYTF.

CDR3 residues: CASSETGAGNSPLHF. The CDR3 DNA follows: TGTGCCAGCAGTGAAACAGGGGCCGGTAATTCACCCCTCCACTTT. The gene calls are TRBV2 and TRBJ1-6, with 7 bases aligning to TRBD1. Germline loops: CDR1 SNHLY, CDR2 FYNNEI. V lost 2 bases, J lost 6 bases, and 4 bases stayed unmatched. CDR3 length: 15 residues.

This clonotype was seen many times. This chain's CDR3 is CAIRLPSSYEQYF. Written as DNA, the CDR3 is TGTGCCATCAGACTTCCGAGCTCCTACGAGCAGTACTTC. The chain joins TRBV10-3 to TRBJ2-7; no definite D call. Trimming left V 6 bases short and J 0 bases short, with 9 bases between. The CDR3 has 13 residues. Per germline, CDR1 ENHRY and CDR2 SYGVKD.

The rearrangement links TRBV14 to TRBJ1-1; 10 nucleotides line up with TRBD1. Per the germline V gene, CDR1 is SGHDN and CDR2 is FVKESK. CDR3 size: 16 residues. With V trimmed by 4 bases and J by 4 bases, 9 bases remained unmatched. The CDR3 nucleotides read TGTGCCAGCAGCCCAGACCGCTGGACAGGGGGCACTGAAGCTTTCTTT. It encodes CASSPDRWTGGTEAFF.

This clonotype appeared many times. J is TRBJ1-6 and V is TRBV7-9; 7 bases match TRBD1. The CDR3 contains 14 residues. After removal of 5 bases from V and 10 bases from J, the junction contained 8 bases not matched to a gene. Germline CDR1 and CDR2: SEHNR and FQNEAQ (reference sequence). CDR3 amino acids: CASSRGGGWSPLHF. The CDR3 nucleotides read TGTGCCAGCAGCCGAGGAGGGGGCTGGTCACCCCTCCACTTT.

This clonotype came up many times. V and J are TRBV5-1 and TRBJ1-2; tentative D call: TRBD1 (6 bases). CDR3 length: 15 amino acids. The V gene's germline CDR1 is SGHRS and CDR2 YFSETQ. V dropped 4 bases and J dropped 8 bases, with 21 bases sitting between them. The CDR3 sequence: CASSESGTNRPGYTF. The CDR3 region has the DNA TGCGCCAGCAGCGAGTCCGGGACAAATCGGCCCGGCTACACCTTC.

This clonotype was counted a few times. The gene calls are TRBV6-6 and TRBJ2-5; 7 bases are a match to TRBD1. Germline V gene sequence: CDR1 MNHNY, CDR2 SVGAGI (reference sequence). J gave up 6 bases and V 11 bases, and 9 bases lay outside the gene matches. The CDR3 contains 12 residues. CDR3 DNA: TGTGCCTGTGGACAGGCCGGAAAGACCCAGTACTTC. Its translation: CACGQAGKTQYF.

CDR3: CAISGAITGANVLTF. The CDR3 nucleotides read TGTGCCATCAGTGGGGCGATCACCGGGGCCAACGTCCTGACTTTC. The chain is built from TRBV10-3 and TRBJ2-6; D remains unclear. V dropped 4 bases and J dropped 4 bases, with 11 bases sitting between them. The CDR3 spans 15 residues. Per the germline V gene, CDR1 is ENHRY and CDR2 is SYGVKD.